The rows below give T cell receptor beta chains drawn from one sample of a study of blood T cell repertoires in COVID-19. Repertoires were generated with immunoSEQ multiplex PCR, while TCRdb's copy carries only in-frame clones and drops some. The sample has hundreds of thousands of clones, more than 70% seen once. Sequencing was done on a sample of PBMCs or T cells enriched from blood (not recorded which). The receptors come from a man aged 35 to 55 in a cohort exposed to, infected with or recovered from COVID-19 (not recorded which). Both conserved end residues are part of each CDR3. A D gene is named only where the DNA matches it firmly. Clone size is given for some rows only: seen once, a few or many times, or a class if the clone is expanded.

CDR3nt	CDR3aa	d_gene	j_gene	v_gene	abundance
TGCAGCGTTGCCGCTGGAAACACCATATATTTT	CSVAAGNTIYF	-	TRBJ1-3	TRBV29-1	-
TGTGCCAGCAGTGAACCAGCAAGAGGACTAGCGAAAAATGAGCAGTTCTTC	CASSEPARGLAKNEQFF	TRBD2	TRBJ2-1	TRBV6-1	once
TGCGCCAGCAGCAAGGGACAGGAGAACTCCTATAATTCACCCCTCCACTTT	CASSKGQENSYNSPLHF	TRBD1	TRBJ1-6	TRBV5-1	-
TGTGCCAGCAAAATTGGGCCTAGCGGCTACAATGAGCAGTTCTTC	CASKIGPSGYNEQFF	TRBD2	TRBJ2-1	TRBV28	-
TGTGCCAGTAGGCTAGCGGGTAGCACCGGGGAGCTGTTTTTT	CASRLAGSTGELFF	TRBD2	TRBJ2-2	TRBV19	-
TGTGCCAGTAGTGGATCGCTACAGGGAACAAGCAATCAGCCCCAGCATTTT	CASSGSLQGTSNQPQHF	-	TRBJ1-5	TRBV19	-
TGTGCCAGCCGGGACACGGATCAGCCCCAGCATTTT	CASRDTDQPQHF	-	TRBJ1-5	TRBV6-5	-
TGTGCCAGCAGCTTTTCGAGAGGAGAGACCCAGTACTTC	CASSFSRGETQYF	-	TRBJ2-5	TRBV7-3	-
TGTGCCAGTAGTATGCGGGACGTAGCGGGAGGGCCCGTTTACGAGCAGTACTTC	CASSMRDVAGGPVYEQYF	TRBD2	TRBJ2-7	TRBV19	-
TGTGCCAGCACCGTGAGAGTCCAAGAGACCCAGTACTTC	CASTVRVQETQYF	-	TRBJ2-5	TRBV6-5	-